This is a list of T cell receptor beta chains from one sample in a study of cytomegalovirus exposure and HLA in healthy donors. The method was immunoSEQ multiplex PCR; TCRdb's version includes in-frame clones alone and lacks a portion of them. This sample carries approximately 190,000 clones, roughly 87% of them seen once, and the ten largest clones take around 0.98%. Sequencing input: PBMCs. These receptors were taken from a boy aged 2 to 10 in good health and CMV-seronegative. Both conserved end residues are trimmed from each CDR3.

CDR3aa: ASSLGWLAGDGTGELF; v_gene: TRBV5-1; j_gene: TRBJ2-2
CDR3aa: ASRPWRERAYEQY; v_gene: TRBV27; j_gene: TRBJ2-7
CDR3aa: ASTERRRGHGEQF; v_gene: TRBV5-8; j_gene: TRBJ2-1
CDR3aa: ASSSGGKEEKLF; v_gene: TRBV28; j_gene: TRBJ1-4
CDR3aa: ASSEYLGTANSPLH; v_gene: TRBV25-1; j_gene: TRBJ1-6
CDR3aa: AWSSLGQPQH; v_gene: TRBV30; j_gene: TRBJ1-5
CDR3aa: AIRIAGDEQY; v_gene: TRBV10-3; j_gene: TRBJ2-7
CDR3aa: ASSSSGNFGYEQY; v_gene: TRBV7-8; j_gene: TRBJ2-7
CDR3aa: ASSKSGTGAGNTIY; v_gene: TRBV9; j_gene: TRBJ1-3
CDR3aa: ASSNFWSRGGADTQY; v_gene: TRBV19; j_gene: TRBJ2-3
CDR3aa: ASSLSSGSYEQY; v_gene: TRBV7-9; j_gene: TRBJ2-7
CDR3aa: ASSEAEVKARNTIY; v_gene: TRBV6-1; j_gene: TRBJ1-3
CDR3aa: ASSRLYPSTDTQY; v_gene: TRBV4-1; j_gene: TRBJ2-3
CDR3aa: AGGQMSYEQY; v_gene: TRBV2; j_gene: .
CDR3aa: ASSPGGARETQY; v_gene: TRBV6-6; j_gene: TRBJ2-5
CDR3aa: ASSLDRGDEQF; v_gene: TRBV27; j_gene: TRBJ2-1
CDR3aa: ASSEGLYA; v_gene: TRBV2; j_gene: TRBJ1-2
CDR3aa: ASSQTGDSYGYT; v_gene: TRBV5-1; j_gene: TRBJ1-2
CDR3aa: ASSLEARGYEQY; v_gene: TRBV5-1; j_gene: TRBJ2-7
CDR3aa: ASSLGAGDGYT; v_gene: TRBV7-9; j_gene: TRBJ1-2
CDR3aa: ASSLYRVDTEAF; v_gene: TRBV7-2; j_gene: TRBJ1-1
CDR3aa: ASSQELTGGNEKLF; v_gene: TRBV4-1; j_gene: TRBJ1-4
CDR3aa: ATSRIGQGITEAF; v_gene: TRBV15; j_gene: TRBJ1-1
CDR3aa: AISTFGDSNQPQH; v_gene: TRBV10-3; j_gene: TRBJ1-5
CDR3aa: ASSEDFVPTRKCYNEQF; v_gene: TRBV10-1; j_gene: TRBJ2-1
CDR3aa: ASSPVSGLRGGSERTEAF; v_gene: TRBV18; j_gene: TRBJ1-1
CDR3aa: ASSLTGVGVHGYT; v_gene: TRBV7-9; j_gene: TRBJ1-2
CDR3aa: ASSINRNTEAF; v_gene: TRBV19; j_gene: TRBJ1-1
CDR3aa: ASAPPGETQY; v_gene: TRBV25-1; j_gene: TRBJ2-5